Listed below are T cell receptor beta chains from one sample, sequenced in a study of blood T cell repertoires in COVID-19. Clones were sequenced by immunoSEQ multiplex PCR, and TCRdb holds only the in-frame ones, with some missing. There are tens of thousands of clones in the sample; roughly 80% occur only once, and roughly 4.8% lies in the top ten. Sequencing was done on a sample of peripheral blood. These receptors all come from a woman in her sixties or seventies with acute or convalescent COVID-19. CDR3s include the opening cysteine and the closing phenylalanine or tryptophan. The D gene is left open where the match is weak. Not all rows give a size; the values are once, few, many and, for expanded clones, a class.

TRBJ1-1 | - | TRBV6-5 | - | TGTGCCAGCAGTTACTCGATGAGGGGGACTGAAGCTTTCTTT | CASSYSMRGTEAFF
TRBJ1-1 | - | TRBV12-3/TRBV12-4 | - | TGTGCCAGCAGGGGACGCCGCGGGGCTGAAGCTTTCTTT | CASRGRRGAEAFF
TRBJ2-7 | - | TRBV5-1 | - | TGCGCCAGCAGCTTGGATGGGGCGTCCTACGAGCAGTACTTC | CASSLDGASYEQYF
TRBJ1-2 | TRBD1 | TRBV19 | once | TGTGCCAGTAGTCCTCGGGACAGGCGCGGACCCTCTAACTATGGCTACACCTTC | CASSPRDRRGPSNYGYTF
TRBJ1-6 | - | TRBV5-4 | few | TGTGCCAGCAGCTCCAGGCAGAATTCACCCCTCCACTTT | CASSSRQNSPLHF
TRBJ1-1 | - | TRBV30 | - | TGTGCCTGGAGCCGGGATTCGGGCGGTGAAGCTTTCTTT | CAWSRDSGGEAFF
TRBJ2-3 | TRBD2 | TRBV5-1 | - | TGCGCCAGCAGCTTGGGGACTAGCGGCGCAGATACGCAGTATTTT | CASSLGTSGADTQYF
TRBJ2-5 | - | TRBV5-6 | - | TGTGCCAGCAGCTTGGCGGGACTTGGGGGCCAAGAGACCCAGTACTTC | CASSLAGLGGQETQYF
TRBJ2-1 | TRBD1 | TRBV6-6 | - | TGTGCCAGCAGTTACCTTACAGGGGGCGGCTACAATGAGCAGTTCTTC | CASSYLTGGGYNEQFF
TRBJ2-1 | TRBD2 | TRBV7-3 | - | TGTGCCAGCAGCCAACGGGAGGGAAATGAGCAGTTCTTC | CASSQREGNEQFF
TRBJ1-4 | - | TRBV18 | - | TGTGCCAGCTCACCAACCCGGAGGGGCCGGGATGAAAAACTGTTTTTT | CASSPTRRGRDEKLFF
TRBJ2-7 | TRBD2 | TRBV6-2/TRBV6-3 | - | TGTGCCAGCAGTTACTCGACTAGCGGGGGGCCGGTATCCTACGAGCAGTACTTC | CASSYSTSGGPVSYEQYF
TRBJ1-2 | - | TRBV18 | once | TGTGCCAGCTCACCTTCGGACAGACTTGGCTACACCTTC | CASSPSDRLGYTF
TRBJ1-1 | TRBD1 | TRBV19 | - | TGTGCCAGTAGTATAAGAGGACAGGCTGAAGCTTTCTTT | CASSIRGQAEAFF
TRBJ2-7 | TRBD2 | TRBV19 | - | TGTGCCAGCTCCAGTTCGGGACTAGCCAAGATGTACGAGCAGTACTTC | CASSSSGLAKMYEQYF
TRBJ1-3 | TRBD1 | TRBV27 | once | TGTGCCAGCAGTTTATCCGGTTGGGACAGTGGGCACACCATATATTTT | CASSLSGWDSGHTIYF
TRBJ1-4 | - | TRBV29-1 | - | TGCAGCGTCGTGACAGTAGCCGGGGAAAAACTGTTTTTT | CSVVTVAGEKLFF
TRBJ1-6 | - | TRBV5-6 | - | TGTGCCAGCAGCTCGGGGATTAATTCACCCCTCCACTTT | CASSSGINSPLHF
TRBJ2-3 | TRBD1 | TRBV2 | - | TGTGCCAGCACCCGGGACAGGGGTGCCGATACGCAGTATTTT | CASTRDRGADTQYF
TRBJ2-7 | - | TRBV21-1 | - | TGTGCCAGCAGGAGGGGGACAGCGCTGGCCTACGAGCAGTACTTC | CASRRGTALAYEQYF
TRBJ2-3 | TRBD2 | TRBV5-1 | few | TGCGCCAGCAGCTGGCTGCCTAGCGGGGGGGCAGATACGCAGTATTTT | CASSWLPSGGADTQYF
TRBJ2-2 | TRBD1 | TRBV19 | - | TGTGCCAGTAGTGTCGGACAGGGGCTACAAACCGGGGAGCTGTTTTTT | CASSVGQGLQTGELFF
TRBJ1-1 | - | TRBV11-2 | - | TGTGCCAGCAGCCCCAACCGGGAGAACACTGAAGCTTTCTTT | CASSPNRENTEAFF
TRBJ2-7 | TRBD2 | TRBV4-1 | - | TGCGCCAGCAGCGAGGGACTAGCGGGGGCCTACGAGCAGTACTTC | CASSEGLAGAYEQYF
TRBJ1-2 | - | TRBV29-1 | - | TGCAGCGTTGAGGAGGGTACATCCTTCTATGGCTACACCTTC | CSVEEGTSFYGYTF
TRBJ1-1 | - | TRBV7-3 | - | TGTGCCAGCAGCTTTTGGCCGAACACTGAAGCTTTCTTT | CASSFWPNTEAFF
TRBJ2-5 | - | TRBV29-1 | - | TGCAGCGTGCCAGGGGTCGGAGAGACCCAGTACTTC | CSVPGVGETQYF